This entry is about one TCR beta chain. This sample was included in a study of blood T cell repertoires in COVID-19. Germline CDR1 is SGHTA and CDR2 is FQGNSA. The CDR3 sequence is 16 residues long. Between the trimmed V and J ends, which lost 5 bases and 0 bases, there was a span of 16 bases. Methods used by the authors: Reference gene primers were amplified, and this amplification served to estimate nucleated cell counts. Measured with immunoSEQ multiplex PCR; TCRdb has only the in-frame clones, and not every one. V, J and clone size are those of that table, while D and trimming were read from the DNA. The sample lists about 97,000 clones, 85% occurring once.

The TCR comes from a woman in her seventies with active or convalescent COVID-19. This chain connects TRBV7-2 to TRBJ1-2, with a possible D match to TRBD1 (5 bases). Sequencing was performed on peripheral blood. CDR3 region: CASSNLGLVANYGYTF. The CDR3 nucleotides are TGTGCCAGCAGCAACCTGGGACTTGTGGCTAACTATGGCTACACCTTC.